This TCR beta chain stems from a study of blood T cell repertoires in COVID-19. The CDR3 contains 14 residues. Trimming took 2 bases from V and 4 from J; bases not matched to a gene: 4. CDR1 and CDR2 (germline): MNHEY, SVGAGI. Methods used by the authors: Counts of nucleated cells, estimated from reference gene primer amplification, were obtained. Here immunoSEQ multiplex PCR was the method, and the copy in TCRdb shows in-frame clones only, minus some. V and J calls and clone size are copied from that table; D and trimming were computed from the DNA. The data show 48,000 or so clones, around 85% seen once.

This clonotype was sampled from an older woman with acute or convalescent COVID-19. Sequencing used peripheral blood. The rearrangement uses TRBV6-5 and TRBJ1-2, with TRBD1 identical over 7 bases. The CDR3 coding sequence is TGTGCCAGCAGTTACGGAGGGGGCCTCTATGGCTACACCTTC. Encoded protein: CASSYGGGLYGYTF.